Sequencing of this TCR beta chain was carried out in a study of T-cell reconstitution after alpha-beta-depleted transplantation in children. Note on this clonotype: The antigen remains unidentified.

Unique molecular identifiers were incorporated during preparation of the TCRbeta library. TCRdb re-called the PCR reads with MiXCR, one entry per CDR3 protein. The sample lists 580,000 or so distinct CDR3 sequences, about 23% seen once, with 11% to 15% in the top ten. CDR1 MNHEY and CDR2 SMNVEV come from the germline V gene (reference sequence). V was pared by 8 bases and J by 2 bases, with 13 bases between. The CDR3 covers 13 residues. Study-wide findings and caveats: Expanded graft clones, several hundred of them, were reportedly the source of alpha-beta T cells about two months after transplant. Where some patients showed high TCRbeta diversity at day 60, it came from recipient T cells and thymic progenitors that had survived. T-cell counts and diversity at one year following transplant were attributed mainly to newly produced T cells.

This sample comprised PBMCs, mostly from graft donor cells, obtained 360 days after TCRalphabeta/CD19-depleted stem cell transplant. The clonotype comes from a boy younger than two who had a stem cell transplant for acute myeloid leukemia, so the T cells may come from the graft donor. The chain recombines TRBV27 with TRBJ2-7; D gene ambiguous. The CDR3: CASHSSQTYEQYF. CDR3 nucleotides: TGTGCCAGCCATAGTAGCCAGACCTACGAGCAGTACTTC.